A selection of T cell receptor beta chains follows, all from one sample in a study of lymphopenia after photon versus proton radiotherapy. This table comes from immunoSEQ multiplex PCR, and its TCRdb copy is limited to in-frame clones, with some not included. The sample carries about 30,000 clones, about 94% recorded once. The material sequenced was peripheral blood, taken from a patient treated with photon-based radiotherapy. All receptors come from a woman aged 50 to 65 with cholangiocarcinoma. The CDR3 runs from the conserved cysteine through the conserved F or W. Each record gives: J gene, clone size, D gene, CDR3 length, V gene, CDR3 protein, CDR3 DNA. A D gene is named only where the DNA matches it firmly. Not all rows give a size; the values are once, few, many and, for expanded clones, a class.

j_call: TRBJ1-1
clone_size: NA
d_call: NA
cdr3_length: 14
v_call: TRBV5-1
cdr3_aa: CASSLYELNTEAFF
cdr3_nt: TGCGCCAGCAGCTTATATGAGTTGAACACTGAAGCTTTCTTT

j_call: TRBJ1-1
clone_size: NA
d_call: NA
cdr3_length: 11
v_call: TRBV23-1
cdr3_aa: CASPEGTEAFF
cdr3_nt: TGCGCCAGCCCAGAGGGGACTGAAGCTTTCTTT

j_call: TRBJ1-5
clone_size: NA
d_call: NA
cdr3_length: 13
v_call: TRBV15
cdr3_aa: CATSTWINQPQHF
cdr3_nt: TGTGCCACCAGCACATGGATAAATCAGCCCCAGCATTTT

j_call: TRBJ2-2
clone_size: NA
d_call: NA
cdr3_length: 14
v_call: TRBV6-5
cdr3_aa: CASSYSIFAGELFF
cdr3_nt: TGTGCCAGCAGTTACTCGATATTCGCCGGGGAGCTGTTTTTT

j_call: TRBJ1-1
clone_size: NA
d_call: TRBD1
cdr3_length: 17
v_call: TRBV16
cdr3_aa: CASSRSWTGWLDTEAFF
cdr3_nt: TGTGCCAGCAGCCGCTCCTGGACAGGGTGGTTGGACACTGAAGCTTTCTTT

j_call: TRBJ1-4
clone_size: NA
d_call: NA
cdr3_length: 15
v_call: TRBV30
cdr3_aa: CAWSDPGLGIEKLFF
cdr3_nt: TGTGCCTGGAGTGATCCGGGGTTAGGGATTGAAAAACTGTTTTTT

j_call: TRBJ1-4
clone_size: NA
d_call: NA
cdr3_length: 16
v_call: TRBV7-6
cdr3_aa: CASSRAGSRNNEKLFF
cdr3_nt: TGTGCCAGCAGCCGAGCCGGATCGCGGAATAATGAAAAACTGTTTTTT

j_call: TRBJ2-7
clone_size: NA
d_call: NA
cdr3_length: 15
v_call: TRBV13
cdr3_aa: CASSLGPNFSYEQYF
cdr3_nt: TGTGCCAGCAGCTTAGGCCCGAATTTCTCCTACGAGCAGTACTTC

j_call: TRBJ1-1
clone_size: NA
d_call: NA
cdr3_length: 12
v_call: TRBV7-9
cdr3_aa: CASSPDKHEAFF
cdr3_nt: TGTGCCAGCAGCCCTGACAAGCATGAAGCTTTCTTT

j_call: TRBJ1-3
clone_size: NA
d_call: NA
cdr3_length: 11
v_call: TRBV30
cdr3_aa: CAWSVGNTIYF
cdr3_nt: TGTGCCTGGAGTGTAGGAAACACCATATATTTT

j_call: TRBJ1-5
clone_size: NA
d_call: TRBD1
cdr3_length: 15
v_call: TRBV5-6
cdr3_aa: CASSLRGFSNQPQHF
cdr3_nt: TGTGCCAGCAGCCTCAGGGGGTTTAGCAATCAGCCCCAGCATTTT

j_call: TRBJ1-4
clone_size: NA
d_call: TRBD1
cdr3_length: 14
v_call: TRBV5-8
cdr3_aa: CASSLGQGDEKLFF
cdr3_nt: TGTGCCAGCAGCCTGGGACAGGGAGATGAAAAACTGTTTTTT

j_call: TRBJ1-4
clone_size: NA
d_call: NA
cdr3_length: 13
v_call: TRBV15
cdr3_aa: CATSRSQVGKLFF
cdr3_nt: TGTGCCACCAGCAGATCCCAGGTGGGGAAACTGTTTTTT

j_call: TRBJ2-6
clone_size: NA
d_call: NA
cdr3_length: 16
v_call: TRBV23-1
cdr3_aa: CARLGAKSSGANVLTF
cdr3_nt: TGCGCCAGGCTAGGGGCCAAAAGCTCTGGGGCCAACGTCCTGACTTTC

j_call: TRBJ1-1
clone_size: NA
d_call: NA
cdr3_length: 14
v_call: TRBV1
cdr3_aa: CTSSQEGVDTEAFF
cdr3_nt: TGCACCAGCAGCCAAGAAGGAGTTGACACTGAAGCTTTCTTT

j_call: TRBJ1-1
clone_size: NA
d_call: NA
cdr3_length: 15
v_call: TRBV10-3
cdr3_aa: CAISEEGRPNTEAFF
cdr3_nt: TGTGCCATCAGTGAGGAGGGCAGGCCGAACACTGAAGCTTTCTTT

j_call: TRBJ1-1
clone_size: NA
d_call: NA
cdr3_length: 16
v_call: TRBV5-1
cdr3_aa: CASSLPGPARNTEAFF
cdr3_nt: TGCGCCAGCAGCTTGCCAGGGCCCGCTAGGAACACTGAAGCTTTCTTT

j_call: TRBJ1-6
clone_size: NA
d_call: TRBD1
cdr3_length: 14
v_call: TRBV7-2
cdr3_aa: CASSPGQTWSPLHF
cdr3_nt: TGTGCCAGCAGCCCGGGACAGACATGGTCACCCCTCCACTTT

j_call: TRBJ1-3
clone_size: NA
d_call: NA
cdr3_length: 15
v_call: TRBV2
cdr3_aa: CASKEAGGPGNTIYF
cdr3_nt: TGTGCCAGCAAAGAGGCAGGAGGTCCTGGAAACACCATATATTTT

j_call: TRBJ1-5
clone_size: few
d_call: NA
cdr3_length: 15
v_call: TRBV19
cdr3_aa: CASSIWRTDNQPQHF
cdr3_nt: TGTGCCAGTAGTATATGGAGGACAGATAATCAGCCCCAGCATTTT

j_call: TRBJ2-5
clone_size: NA
d_call: NA
cdr3_length: 14
v_call: TRBV5-4
cdr3_aa: CASSLRAVQETQYF
cdr3_nt: TGTGCCAGCAGCTTGAGGGCAGTTCAAGAGACCCAGTACTTC

j_call: TRBJ1-6
clone_size: NA
d_call: NA
cdr3_length: 14
v_call: TRBV13
cdr3_aa: CASSTGQGGSPLHF
cdr3_nt: TGTGCCAGCAGCACCGGGCAGGGAGGCTCACCCCTCCACTTT

j_call: TRBJ1-5
clone_size: NA
d_call: NA
cdr3_length: 13
v_call: TRBV19
cdr3_aa: CATAGGFAQPQHF
cdr3_nt: TGTGCCACCGCCGGGGGGTTCGCGCAGCCCCAGCATTTT

j_call: TRBJ2-7
clone_size: NA
d_call: NA
cdr3_length: 14
v_call: TRBV5-1
cdr3_aa: CASSLGDRSYEQYF
cdr3_nt: TGCGCCAGCAGCTTGGGCGACAGATCCTACGAGCAGTACTTC

j_call: TRBJ2-5
clone_size: NA
d_call: NA
cdr3_length: 16
v_call: TRBV19
cdr3_aa: CASSALSWGKSETQYF
cdr3_nt: TGTGCCAGTAGTGCCCTGTCCTGGGGGAAGTCAGAGACCCAGTACTTC

j_call: TRBJ1-1
clone_size: NA
d_call: NA
cdr3_length: 15
v_call: TRBV7-6
cdr3_aa: CASSLSQGLNTEAFF
cdr3_nt: TGTGCCAGCAGCTTATCTCAGGGCTTGAACACTGAAGCTTTCTTT

j_call: TRBJ1-1
clone_size: NA
d_call: NA
cdr3_length: 12
v_call: TRBV7-9
cdr3_aa: CASSLSNTEAFF
cdr3_nt: TGTGCCAGCAGCTTAAGCAACACTGAAGCTTTCTTT

j_call: TRBJ2-1
clone_size: few
d_call: TRBD2
cdr3_length: 15
v_call: TRBV6-4
cdr3_aa: CASSLGGGGYNEQFF
cdr3_nt: TGTGCCAGCAGTCTTGGCGGGGGGGGCTACAATGAGCAGTTCTTC

j_call: TRBJ2-3
clone_size: NA
d_call: TRBD1
cdr3_length: 15
v_call: TRBV6-5
cdr3_aa: CASRQGQGLSYTQYF
cdr3_nt: TGTGCCAGCAGACAGGGACAGGGGTTGTCCTATACGCAGTATTTT

j_call: TRBJ1-1
clone_size: once
d_call: NA
cdr3_length: 15
v_call: TRBV7-9
cdr3_aa: CASSSQLTLNTEAFF
cdr3_nt: TGTGCCAGCAGCTCCCAACTGACATTGAACACTGAAGCTTTCTTT

j_call: TRBJ1-4
clone_size: NA
d_call: TRBD1
cdr3_length: 14
v_call: TRBV27
cdr3_aa: CASSFWQGAEKLFF
cdr3_nt: TGTGCCAGCAGTTTCTGGCAGGGGGCGGAAAAACTGTTTTTT

j_call: TRBJ2-3
clone_size: NA
d_call: TRBD2
cdr3_length: 14
v_call: TRBV18
cdr3_aa: CASSPGLDGDTQYF
cdr3_nt: TGTGCCAGCTCACCAGGACTAGATGGAGATACGCAGTATTTT

j_call: TRBJ2-1
clone_size: NA
d_call: TRBD1
cdr3_length: 14
v_call: TRBV19
cdr3_aa: CASSMWTGKDEQFF
cdr3_nt: TGTGCCAGTAGTATGTGGACAGGTAAGGATGAGCAGTTCTTC

j_call: TRBJ1-2
clone_size: NA
d_call: TRBD1
cdr3_length: 15
v_call: TRBV9
cdr3_aa: CASSGYPTGVDGYTF
cdr3_nt: TGTGCCAGCAGCGGATACCCCACAGGGGTCGATGGCTACACCTTC